A selection of T cell receptor beta chains follows, all from one sample in a study of response to subunit inactivated influenza vaccine. TCRdb redid the calling of the RT-PCR reads with MiXCR, one entry per CDR3 protein. The sample lists about 170,000 distinct CDR3 sequences, roughly 12% occurring once. The sample was also reused in another study, on T cells expressing NK-cell markers.

The source was CD8+ T cells sorted from PBMCs, collected 12 days after vaccination. The receptors were gathered from a man aged 50-59 years who received an inactivated influenza vaccine. The CDR3 runs from the conserved cysteine through the conserved F or W. The D gene is left open where the match is weak. Clone sizes are given selectively: once, few, many, or a class where the clone is expanded.

clone size	D gene	V gene	J gene	CDR3 DNA	CDR3 protein
few	NA	TRBV13	TRBJ2-3	TGTGCCAGCAGCTTACCAAAGGGGGAGCTGGGCACAGATACGCAGTATTTT	CASSLPKGELGTDTQYF
few	TRBD2	TRBV10-3	TRBJ2-3	TGTGCCATCAGTGAGTCCACTAGCGGGAGTGGAGTGGGAGATACGCAGTATTTT	CAISESTSGSGVGDTQYF
many	NA	TRBV12-3/TRBV12-4	TRBJ2-1	TGTGCCAGCAGTCCCCGACTAGGCGAGGCGCGAAATGAGCAGTTCTTC	CASSPRLGEARNEQFF
NA	NA	TRBV11-2	TRBJ2-2	TGTGCCAGCAGCTACTGGTCGGGCGGGGAGCTGTTTTTT	CASSYWSGGELFF
NA	NA	TRBV12-3/TRBV12-4	TRBJ2-3	TGTGCCAGCAGCCCTCAGGGGTTTACAGATACGCAGTATTTT	CASSPQGFTDTQYF
NA	TRBD1	TRBV30	TRBJ2-1	TGTGCCTGGGAACAGGGGGCTAGGAATGAGCAGTTCTTC	CAWEQGARNEQFF
NA	TRBD1	TRBV7-9	TRBJ1-1	TGTGCCAGCAGCTTAGTGTGGGACAGGGACACTGAAGCTTTCTTT	CASSLVWDRDTEAFF
few	TRBD1	TRBV2	TRBJ1-5	TGTGCCAGCAGTGAAGAATCTTTCGACAGGGACCGTAGCAATCAGCCCCAGCATTTT	CASSEESFDRDRSNQPQHF
few	NA	TRBV4-2	TRBJ2-1	TGTGCCAGCAGCCGCGGGACCTCTCCGGATGAGCAGTTCTTC	CASSRGTSPDEQFF
few	NA	TRBV25-1	TRBJ2-1	TGTGCCAGCAGTGAAATGGGCCCTACAGGTGGCGATGAGCAGTTCTTC	CASSEMGPTGGDEQFF
few	NA	TRBV20-1	TRBJ2-7	TGCAGTGCTAGAGATGTTCGGGAATCGACGGACGAGCAGTACTTC	CSARDVRESTDEQYF
few	NA	TRBV10-2	TRBJ2-7	TGCGCCAGCAAGGAAGGGGTAACTCTCTACGAGCAGTACTTC	CASKEGVTLYEQYF
few	NA	TRBV7-9	TRBJ1-4	TGTGCCAGCAGCTTAATAGTGGGGGCTAATGAAAAACTGTTTTTT	CASSLIVGANEKLFF
many	NA	TRBV7-9	TRBJ1-1	TGTGCCAGCAGCTTGGGGGATGAAGCTTTCTTT	CASSLGDEAFF
few	NA	TRBV7-2	TRBJ2-7	TGTGCCAGCAGCGTCGCCTACGAGCAGTACTTC	CASSVAYEQYF
NA	TRBD1	TRBV12-3/TRBV12-4	TRBJ2-5	TGTGCCAGCAGTACCTGGGACAGGGGGCCAGAGACCCAGTACTTC	CASSTWDRGPETQYF
NA	TRBD2	TRBV13	TRBJ2-1	TGTGCCAGCAGCCAGCCGGGACTAGCGGACAATGAGCAGTTCTTC	CASSQPGLADNEQFF
few	TRBD1	TRBV4-1	TRBJ2-7	TGCGCCAGCAGCCAAGAAGGGACAGATAGTGTGGGCTATGACGAGCAGTACTTC	CASSQEGTDSVGYDEQYF
NA	NA	TRBV7-6	TRBJ2-3	TGTGCCAGCAGCGCAGGAGATACGCAGTATTTT	CASSAGDTQYF
few	TRBD2	TRBV11-1	TRBJ2-3	TGTGCCAGCCTCACCCCCTTCCCCCGGGAGGGTGAAACAGATACGCAGTATTTT	CASLTPFPREGETDTQYF
few	NA	TRBV27	TRBJ1-5	TGTGCCAGCAGTTTTACAGGGTCCCTGGATGGCAATCAGCCCCAGCATTTT	CASSFTGSLDGNQPQHF
NA	NA	TRBV3-1	TRBJ2-3	TGTGCCAGCAGCCAAGATGTGACCACCGATACGCAGTATTTT	CASSQDVTTDTQYF
NA	TRBD1	TRBV28	TRBJ1-5	TGTGCCAGCAGTGCCGGGACAGGGGGTTATCAGCCCCAGCATTTT	CASSAGTGGYQPQHF
few	NA	TRBV29-1	TRBJ2-3	TGCAGCGTTGAAGAAACCGGGGCGGGCACAGATACGCAGTATTTT	CSVEETGAGTDTQYF
many	TRBD1	TRBV5-1	TRBJ2-2	TGCGCCAGCAGCCATAACCCGGGACAGGGATCTCCCGGGGAGCTGTTTTTT	CASSHNPGQGSPGELFF
few	NA	TRBV28	TRBJ2-5	TGTGCCAGCAGTTTAGGCAGGGAAGTGAGAGAGACCCAGTACTTC	CASSLGREVRETQYF
many	NA	TRBV6-2/TRBV6-3	TRBJ2-1	TGTGCCAGCAGTCCAACTGGGATCAGGTACACCTACAATGAGCAGTTCTTC	CASSPTGIRYTYNEQFF
NA	NA	TRBV12-3/TRBV12-4	TRBJ2-1	TGTGCCAGCAGGGGGCGGGTTGCTGTGTTCTTC	CASRGRVAVFF
few	NA	TRBV27	TRBJ1-1	TGTGCCAGCAGTCTTTTGGGACATATGAACACTGAAGCTTTCTTT	CASSLLGHMNTEAFF
NA	NA	TRBV29-1	TRBJ2-3	TGCAGCGCCGGGACGGTTGAGAGCACAGATACGCAGTATTTT	CSAGTVESTDTQYF
many	TRBD2	TRBV29-1	TRBJ2-1	TGCAGCGTTGAAGATCTTGCGGGAGCGCCCATGGAGCAGTTCTTC	CSVEDLAGAPMEQFF
many	NA	TRBV20-1	TRBJ1-1	TGCAGTGCTAGGCGGACTGATGAGTCTGAAGCTTTCTTT	CSARRTDESEAFF
few	NA	TRBV28	TRBJ1-1	TGTGCCAGCAGACTTCAGGGGACCACTGAAGCTTTCTTT	CASRLQGTTEAFF
few	TRBD1	TRBV9	TRBJ1-2	TGTGCCAGCAGCGTGGGACAGGGGTTCTATGGCTACACCTTC	CASSVGQGFYGYTF
NA	NA	TRBV5-1	TRBJ1-2	TGCGCCAGCAGCCATTACGGAGGGGACAACTATGGCTACACCTTC	CASSHYGGDNYGYTF
NA	TRBD2	TRBV9	TRBJ2-7	TGTGCCAGCAGCGTAGGTAGCGGGGGAGGCGAGCAGTACTTC	CASSVGSGGGEQYF
NA	NA	TRBV11-2	TRBJ2-2	TGTGCCAGCAGCCTGCGACCCGGGACAACCATTTCTTCGAACACCGGGGAGCTGTTTTTT	CASSLRPGTTISSNTGELFF
NA	NA	TRBV3-1	TRBJ2-5	TGTGCCAGCGGACTAACACGGGGGGCCGGGGAGACCCAGTACTTC	CASGLTRGAGETQYF
few	NA	TRBV27	TRBJ1-2	TGTGCCAGCAGTTTGCAGGGCGCAGGGGGCTACACCTTC	CASSLQGAGGYTF
many	NA	TRBV7-9	TRBJ2-1	TGTGCCAGCAGCTTAGACCCGGAGGAGCAGTTCTTC	CASSLDPEEQFF
few	TRBD1	TRBV29-1	TRBJ2-2	TGCAGCGTCCCAGGACAGGGGTACACCGGGGAGCTGTTTTTT	CSVPGQGYTGELFF
NA	NA	TRBV4-1	TRBJ1-4	TGCGCCAGCAGCCAATACAGGGACGAAAAACTGTTTTTT	CASSQYRDEKLFF
NA	NA	TRBV4-3	TRBJ2-3	TGCGCCAGCAGCCAAGGGGCGGGCGGGAAGAGCACAGATACGCAGTATTTT	CASSQGAGGKSTDTQYF
many	NA	TRBV6-5	TRBJ2-7	TGTGCCAGCAGTTCCGGGAATCACTACGAGCAGTACTTC	CASSSGNHYEQYF
NA	TRBD2	TRBV29-1	TRBJ2-1	TGCAGCGTTACAAAAGGACTAGCGCCAGCAGACAATGAGCAGTTCTTC	CSVTKGLAPADNEQFF
few	NA	TRBV11-2	TRBJ2-2	TGTGCCAGCAGCTTAGAATTTTTGGGAACCGGGGAGCTGTTTTTT	CASSLEFLGTGELFF
few	NA	TRBV20-1	TRBJ1-5	TGCAGTGCTATGGCAGGGTTTGGTAGCAATCAGCCCCAGCATTTT	CSAMAGFGSNQPQHF
many	NA	TRBV5-1	TRBJ2-4	TGCGCCAGCAGCTTGACGACAGAAAACATTCAGTACTTC	CASSLTTENIQYF
NA	NA	TRBV27	TRBJ2-6	TGTGCCAGCAGTTGGTCGGTCCCTGGGGCCAACGTCCTGACTTTC	CASSWSVPGANVLTF
NA	TRBD1	TRBV27	TRBJ1-6	TGTGCCAGCAGTATCGGACAGGGGGCTTATTCATCCCTCCACTTT	CASSIGQGAYSSLHF
NA	NA	TRBV29-1	TRBJ2-7	TGCAGCGTTGCAGGGGTTACCTACGAGCAGTACTTC	CSVAGVTYEQYF
few	TRBD2	TRBV4-3	TRBJ2-3	TGCGCCAGCAGCCAGGGGACTAGCCAATACTCTGCAGATACGCAGTATTTT	CASSQGTSQYSADTQYF
NA	NA	TRBV29-1	TRBJ2-3	TGCAGCGTTGAAGGGGGGGCGTCGGCCACAGATACGCAGTATTTT	CSVEGGASATDTQYF
few	NA	TRBV28	TRBJ1-5	TGTGCCAGCAGTGAATGGGGCAATCAGCCCCAGCATTTT	CASSEWGNQPQHF
NA	TRBD1	TRBV2	TRBJ1-1	TGTGCCAGAAAGACAGGGGGGGACACTGAAGCTTTCTTT	CARKTGGDTEAFF
NA	NA	TRBV12-3/TRBV12-4	TRBJ2-5	TGTGCCAGCAGTTTCGCAACAGGGTGGGAGACCCAGTACTTC	CASSFATGWETQYF
few	NA	TRBV15	TRBJ1-1	TGTGCCACCAGCGGGGGGGCCTTAGGAGCTTTCTTT	CATSGGALGAFF
few	TRBD2	TRBV4-1	TRBJ2-5	TGCGCCAGCAGCCAAAACTCACTAGCGGGACAAGAGACCCAGTACTTC	CASSQNSLAGQETQYF
many	NA	TRBV7-9	TRBJ2-7	TGTGCCAGCACCAAGCTTCCTGGCGAGCAGTACTTC	CASTKLPGEQYF
NA	TRBD1	TRBV29-1	TRBJ1-4	TGCAGCGTTTTTGGACAGGGCGATAATGAAAAACTGTTTTTT	CSVFGQGDNEKLFF